This T cell receptor beta chain was obtained from a study of early T cells in non-severe SARS-CoV-2 infection. Whole-study results and caveats: VDJdb matching, biased toward anti-spike CD8 responses, missed private and CD4 specificities.

This clonotype has just one count. The antigen is undetermined. This CDR3 is built from 14 residues. The V end lost 3 bases, the J end lost 2 bases, and 11 bases lay between the germline ends. CDR1 is LNHDA and CDR2 is SQIVND in the germline V gene (reference sequence). The protocol attached unique molecular identifiers to individual cDNA molecules. TCRdb re-analysed the 5' RACE reads in MiXCR, keeping a single row per CDR3 protein. In the table there are 66,000 or so distinct CDR3 sequences, roughly 13% of which are singletons. This receptor was identified in an adult who was a healthcare worker with PCR-confirmed SARS-CoV-2 infection or an uninfected control (not recorded which). The rearrangement joins TRBV19 to TRBJ2-7; D perhaps matches TRBD2 (6 bases). Sequenced material: whole blood. The chain's CDR3 is CASSIEGGPYEQYF. In nucleotides, the CDR3 is TGTGCCAGTAGTATCGAGGGAGGCCCCTACGAGCAGTACTTC.